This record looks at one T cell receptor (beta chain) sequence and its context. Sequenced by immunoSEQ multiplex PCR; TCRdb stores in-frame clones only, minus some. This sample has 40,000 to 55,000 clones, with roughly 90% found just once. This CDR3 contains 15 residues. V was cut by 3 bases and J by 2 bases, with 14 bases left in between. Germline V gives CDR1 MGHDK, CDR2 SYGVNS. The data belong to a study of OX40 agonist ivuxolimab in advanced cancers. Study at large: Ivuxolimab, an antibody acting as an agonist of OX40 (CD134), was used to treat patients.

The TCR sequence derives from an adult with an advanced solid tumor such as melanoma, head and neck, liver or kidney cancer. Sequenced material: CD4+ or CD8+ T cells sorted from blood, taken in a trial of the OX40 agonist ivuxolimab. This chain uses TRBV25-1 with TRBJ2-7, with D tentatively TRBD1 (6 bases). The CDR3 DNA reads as TGTGCCAGCAGTGATTCGAAGACAGGAACCTACGAGCAGTACTTC. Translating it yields CASSDSKTGTYEQYF.